This T cell receptor (beta chain) was recovered during a study of PD-1 blockade in mismatch repair-deficient tumors. Sequencing used immunoSEQ multiplex PCR; TCRdb keeps in-frame clones, though not all of them. The table lists more than 95,000 clones, about 88% of them singletons. Germline V gene sequence: CDR1 GTSNPN, CDR2 SVGIG (reference sequence). The CDR3 is 13 residues long. V lost 4 bases and J lost 5; bases outside the gene matches: 4. On this clone itself: Other DNA variants within this sample encode the same CDR3.

The clonotype was recovered from an adult with mismatch repair-deficient cancer. Here the sequenced sample was peripheral blood, taken 44 weeks after starting pembrolizumab. V and J are TRBV30 and TRBJ2-3; 9 nucleotides line up with TRBD1. The chain's CDR3 is CAWNRGQGDTQYF. The DNA for the CDR3 is TGTGCCTGGAACAGGGGGCAGGGAGATACGCAGTATTTT.